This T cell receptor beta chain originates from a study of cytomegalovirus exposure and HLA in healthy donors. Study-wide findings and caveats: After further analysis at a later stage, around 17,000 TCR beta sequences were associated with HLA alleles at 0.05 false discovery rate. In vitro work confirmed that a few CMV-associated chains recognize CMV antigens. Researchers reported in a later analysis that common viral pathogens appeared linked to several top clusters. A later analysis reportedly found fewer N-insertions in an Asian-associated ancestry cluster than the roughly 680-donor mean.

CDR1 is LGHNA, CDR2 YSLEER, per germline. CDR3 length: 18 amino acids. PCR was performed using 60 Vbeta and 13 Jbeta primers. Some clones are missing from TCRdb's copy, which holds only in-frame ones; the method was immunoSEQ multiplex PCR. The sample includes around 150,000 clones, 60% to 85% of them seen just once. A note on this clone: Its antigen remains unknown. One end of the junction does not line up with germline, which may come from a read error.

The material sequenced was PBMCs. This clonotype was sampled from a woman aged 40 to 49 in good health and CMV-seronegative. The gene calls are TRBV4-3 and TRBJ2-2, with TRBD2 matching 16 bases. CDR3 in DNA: TGCGCCAGCAGACCGACCCCCGGGACTAGCGGGGGGGCCGGCGAGCTGTTTTTT. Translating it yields CASRPTPGTSGGAGELFF.